Included here is one T cell receptor (beta chain) sequence, with context. The data stem from a study of blood T cell repertoires in COVID-19. Study information: Acute and convalescent COVID-19 samples came from the United States, Italy and Spain. The cDNA or gDNA used as material had been derived from T cells, B-cell-depleted T cells, or PBMCs.

Trimming took 5 bases from V and 3 from J, leaving 19 bases between them. CDR1 LNHDA and CDR2 SQIVND come from the germline V gene (reference sequence). CDR3 length: 16 residues. This table comes from immunoSEQ multiplex PCR, and its TCRdb copy is limited to in-frame clones, with some not included. This repertoire shows 80,000 to 95,000 clones, roughly nine tenths found once; its top ten account for around 1.8%. V usage is TRBV19 and J usage is TRBJ1-1; the D gene is possibly TRBD1 (6 bases). Source material: peripheral blood. The receptor comes from a human donor with active COVID-19. The donor label of this sample is uncertain. The CDR3 here is CASSPSDGGPHTEAFF. CDR3 coding DNA: TGTGCCAGTAGTCCCTCGGATGGGGGCCCCCACACTGAAGCTTTCTTT.